This TCR beta chain originates from a study of OX40 agonist ivuxolimab in advanced cancers. About the research overall: At 0.01 to 10 mg/kg, ivuxolimab was administered intravenously to patients every 2 weeks. From roughly 20 to 85 years was the age range, with a mean of roughly 59 years, and nearly 85% were male.

The data were produced by immunoSEQ multiplex PCR, yet TCRdb's version contains in-frame clones alone and is incomplete. This table holds roughly 100,000 clones, approximately 85% found once. Germline loops: CDR1 SEHNR, CDR2 FQNEAQ (reference sequence). Trimming cost V 1 base and J 0 bases, with 17 bases left between them. The CDR3 is made up of 18 amino acids. The sample in question was CD4+ or CD8+ T cells sorted from blood, obtained in a trial of the OX40 agonist ivuxolimab. The sequence was collected from an adult with an advanced solid tumor such as melanoma, head and neck, liver or kidney cancer. The V gene is TRBV7-9, the J gene TRBJ2-3; a possible D gene is TRBD1 (6 bases). This CDR3 reads CASSLVPLDSHSTDTQYF. As DNA, the CDR3 is TGTGCCAGCAGCTTAGTGCCATTGGACAGTCATAGCACAGATACGCAGTATTTT.